The rows below give T cell receptor beta chains drawn from one sample of a study of blood T cells in healthy people across ages. TCRdb re-called the 5' RACE reads through MiXCR, storing one row per CDR3 protein. The sample yields fewer than 950,000 distinct CDR3 sequences, under 40% seen once. The sequencing sample was made of blood. These receptors originate from a man aged 18 to 30 in good health. CDR3s include the opening cysteine and the closing phenylalanine or tryptophan. D genes are given only for firm matches. The size entry is marked missing in some rows and otherwise reads once, few, many or a size class.

J: TRBJ1-4
D: .
size: .
V: TRBV4-1
CDR3: CASSLIGGSSEKLFF
DNA: TGCGCCAGCAGCCTCATCGGGGGATCATCGGAAAAACTGTTTTTT

J: TRBJ1-3
D: .
size: .
V: TRBV11-2
CDR3: CASSPSSGSTGNTIYF
DNA: TGTGCCAGCAGCCCATCCAGCGGGTCAACGGGAAACACCATATATTTT

J: TRBJ1-1
D: .
size: .
V: TRBV6-6
CDR3: CASSYSTGIAEAFF
DNA: TGTGCCAGCAGTTACTCAACAGGAATAGCCGAAGCTTTCTTT

J: TRBJ2-3
D: .
size: .
V: TRBV2
CDR3: CASGNYRSPSTDTQYF
DNA: TGTGCCAGCGGCAACTACCGTTCACCTAGCACAGATACGCAGTATTTT

J: TRBJ2-2
D: .
size: .
V: TRBV5-1
CDR3: CASSTSTGNTGELFF
DNA: TGCGCCAGCAGCACTTCGACAGGGAACACCGGGGAGCTGTTTTTT

J: TRBJ2-2
D: .
size: .
V: TRBV27
CDR3: CASSISLRAGELFF
DNA: TGTGCCAGCAGTATCAGTCTTAGGGCCGGGGAGCTGTTTTTT

J: TRBJ1-1
D: .
size: .
V: TRBV6-5
CDR3: CASSSLAAGNTEAFF
DNA: TGTGCCAGCAGTTCGCTGGCGGCTGGGAACACTGAAGCTTTCTTT

J: TRBJ2-2
D: .
size: .
V: TRBV7-2
CDR3: CASSPKTGELFF
DNA: TGTGCCAGCAGCCCAAAAACGGGGGAGCTGTTTTTT

J: TRBJ1-1
D: .
size: few
V: TRBV20-1
CDR3: CSARVFAENTEAFF
DNA: TGCAGTGCTAGAGTATTCGCAGAGAACACTGAAGCTTTCTTT

J: TRBJ2-1
D: TRBD2
size: .
V: TRBV29-1
CDR3: CSVLSGGADNEQFF
DNA: TGCAGCGTCCTCAGCGGGGGGGCCGATAATGAGCAGTTCTTC

J: TRBJ2-5
D: TRBD2
size: many
V: TRBV7-3
CDR3: CASSLTAGREQYF
DNA: TGTGCCAGCAGCTTAACGGCGGGGAGGGAGCAGTACTTC

J: TRBJ2-1
D: TRBD2
size: .
V: TRBV10-3
CDR3: CATWAPSGKANEQFF
DNA: TGTGCCACCTGGGCCCCTAGCGGGAAAGCCAATGAGCAGTTCTTC

J: TRBJ2-4
D: .
size: .
V: TRBV11-2
CDR3: CASSLEVGGAKNIQYF
DNA: TGTGCCAGCAGCTTAGAAGTCGGTGGCGCCAAAAACATTCAGTACTTC

J: TRBJ1-5
D: .
size: .
V: TRBV6-6
CDR3: CASSYSPGGWGNQPQHF
DNA: TGTGCCAGCAGTTACTCGCCCGGGGGCTGGGGCAATCAGCCCCAGCATTTT

J: TRBJ2-3
D: TRBD2
size: .
V: TRBV2
CDR3: CASTGASGVTDTQYF
DNA: TGTGCCAGCACGGGGGCTAGCGGGGTGACAGATACGCAGTATTTT

J: TRBJ2-5
D: .
size: .
V: TRBV6-2/TRBV6-3
CDR3: CVSSYSRGGETQYF
DNA: TGTGTCAGCAGTTACTCGAGGGGTGGAGAGACCCAGTACTTC

J: TRBJ1-2
D: TRBD1
size: .
V: TRBV7-2
CDR3: CASSLGQGASGYGYTF
DNA: TGTGCCAGCAGCTTGGGACAGGGGGCTAGCGGCTATGGCTACACCTTC

J: TRBJ2-6
D: .
size: .
V: TRBV30
CDR3: CAWSVQLSGANVLTF
DNA: TGTGCCTGGAGTGTTCAATTGTCTGGGGCCAACGTCCTGACTTTC

J: TRBJ2-1
D: .
size: .
V: TRBV12-3/TRBV12-4
CDR3: CASSLGDPGHEQFF
DNA: TGTGCCAGCAGTTTGGGCGATCCGGGGCATGAGCAGTTCTTC

J: TRBJ1-2
D: .
size: .
V: TRBV6-5
CDR3: CASSYRGSANYGYTF
DNA: TGTGCCAGCAGTTACCGGGGCAGCGCAAACTATGGCTACACCTTC

J: TRBJ1-4
D: .
size: .
V: TRBV4-2
CDR3: CASSQETWGQEKLFF
DNA: TGTGCCAGCAGCCAAGAAACTTGGGGCCAGGAAAAACTGTTTTTT

J: TRBJ2-5
D: .
size: many
V: TRBV5-1
CDR3: CASSSDPGTQETQYF
DNA: TGCGCCAGCAGCTCTGACCCCGGGACCCAAGAGACCCAGTACTTC

J: TRBJ1-6
D: .
size: few
V: TRBV4-1
CDR3: CASSQDRRGMGSPLHF
DNA: TGCGCCAGCAGCCAAGATCGAAGGGGAATGGGTTCACCCCTCCACTTT

J: TRBJ2-3
D: TRBD2
size: .
V: TRBV7-8
CDR3: CASSFLAGYTDTQYF
DNA: TGTGCCAGCAGCTTTCTAGCGGGATACACAGATACGCAGTATTTT

J: TRBJ2-7
D: TRBD1
size: few
V: TRBV29-1
CDR3: CSVTGDEQYF
DNA: TGCAGCGTGACAGGGGACGAGCAGTACTTC

J: TRBJ2-3
D: TRBD2
size: few
V: TRBV20-1
CDR3: CSARRYRGGTDTQYF
DNA: TGCAGTGCTAGACGTTACCGGGGGGGGACAGATACGCAGTATTTT

J: TRBJ1-1
D: .
size: .
V: TRBV5-1
CDR3: CASSAQGYTEAFF
DNA: TGCGCCAGCAGCGCCCAGGGCTACACTGAAGCTTTCTTT

J: TRBJ2-2
D: TRBD1
size: few
V: TRBV24-1
CDR3: CATSAPEGAGTGELFF
DNA: TGTGCCACCAGTGCCCCTGAGGGGGCGGGCACCGGGGAGCTGTTTTTT

J: TRBJ1-4
D: .
size: .
V: TRBV6-6
CDR3: CASRQRPDAGEKLFF
DNA: TGTGCCAGCAGACAGCGCCCTGATGCGGGTGAAAAACTGTTTTTT

J: TRBJ2-3
D: .
size: .
V: TRBV2
CDR3: CASSERRDPDTQYF
DNA: TGTGCCAGCAGTGAAAGAAGGGACCCCGATACGCAGTATTTT

J: TRBJ1-2
D: .
size: many
V: TRBV12-3/TRBV12-4
CDR3: CASSRRDYGYTF
DNA: TGTGCCAGCAGTCGACGGGACTATGGCTACACCTTC

J: TRBJ2-3
D: .
size: few
V: TRBV29-1
CDR3: CSGSQTSTQYF
DNA: TGCAGCGGGTCCCAAACATCTACGCAGTATTTT

J: TRBJ2-1
D: .
size: .
V: TRBV3-1
CDR3: CASSQSFYNEQFF
DNA: TGTGCCAGCAGCCAAAGTTTTTACAATGAGCAGTTCTTC

J: TRBJ2-1
D: .
size: few
V: TRBV11-2
CDR3: CASSLDRAETEQFF
DNA: TGTGCCAGCAGCTTAGATAGAGCTGAGACTGAGCAGTTCTTC

J: TRBJ1-5
D: .
size: few
V: TRBV5-4
CDR3: CASSLWGAWDQPQHF
DNA: TGTGCCAGCAGCTTATGGGGGGCTTGGGATCAGCCCCAGCATTTT

J: TRBJ2-2
D: .
size: once
V: TRBV4-2
CDR3: CAGGASTGELFF
DNA: TGTGCCGGCGGGGCCTCTACCGGGGAGCTGTTTTTT

J: TRBJ1-6
D: .
size: few
V: TRBV2
CDR3: CASSGVPSSSPLHF
DNA: TGTGCCAGCAGTGGGGTCCCGTCAAGTTCACCCCTCCACTTT

J: TRBJ2-3
D: TRBD2
size: many
V: TRBV11-2
CDR3: CASSRAGGDPDTQYF
DNA: TGTGCCAGCAGCCGAGCGGGGGGGGACCCAGATACGCAGTATTTT

J: TRBJ2-1
D: .
size: few
V: TRBV20-1
CDR3: CSATSGVRGNEQFF
DNA: TGCAGTGCTACCTCGGGGGTGAGAGGGAATGAGCAGTTCTTC

J: TRBJ2-4
D: TRBD1
size: .
V: TRBV5-6
CDR3: CAGSSQGAGRNIQYF
DNA: TGTGCCGGCAGCTCCCAGGGGGCTGGACGAAACATTCAGTACTTC

J: TRBJ2-7
D: TRBD1
size: .
V: TRBV7-2
CDR3: CASSFTTGGNEQYF
DNA: TGTGCCAGCAGCTTCACGACAGGGGGAAACGAGCAGTACTTC

J: TRBJ1-5
D: .
size: .
V: TRBV7-3
CDR3: CASSRTRDRRQPQHF
DNA: TGTGCCAGCAGCCGAACCAGGGACCGCAGACAGCCCCAGCATTTT

J: TRBJ2-5
D: .
size: .
V: TRBV4-2
CDR3: CASNTPGWAPGETQYF
DNA: TGTGCCAGCAACACACCGGGTTGGGCCCCGGGAGAGACCCAGTACTTC

J: TRBJ2-3
D: .
size: few
V: TRBV2
CDR3: CASSEAPRGTQYF
DNA: TGTGCCAGCAGTGAAGCCCCCCGCGGTACGCAGTATTTT

J: TRBJ1-1
D: TRBD1
size: few
V: TRBV7-2
CDR3: CASPRDRGNTEAFF
DNA: TGTGCCAGCCCCAGGGACAGGGGGAACACTGAAGCTTTCTTT

J: TRBJ2-5
D: .
size: once
V: TRBV6-6
CDR3: CATKGSGEETQYF
DNA: TGTGCCACTAAAGGGTCAGGAGAAGAGACCCAGTACTTC

J: TRBJ2-3
D: .
size: .
V: TRBV2
CDR3: CASTQRDQRTDTQYF
DNA: TGTGCCAGCACCCAACGGGACCAACGCACAGATACGCAGTATTTT

J: TRBJ1-2
D: .
size: few
V: TRBV5-5
CDR3: CASSPYLGGGYTF
DNA: TGTGCCAGCAGCCCGTATCTTGGGGGGGGCTACACCTTC

J: TRBJ2-1
D: TRBD2
size: .
V: TRBV4-3
CDR3: CASSRGAGGRYNEQFF
DNA: TGCGCCAGCAGCCGCGGAGCGGGGGGGCGATACAATGAGCAGTTCTTC

J: TRBJ1-2
D: .
size: .
V: TRBV6-6
CDR3: CASSYADPNYGYTF
DNA: TGTGCCAGCAGTTACGCCGATCCGAACTATGGCTACACCTTC

J: TRBJ2-3
D: TRBD2
size: few
V: TRBV27
CDR3: CASSTLAGVPTDTQYF
DNA: TGTGCCAGCAGTACACTAGCGGGGGTACCCACAGATACGCAGTATTTT

J: TRBJ2-5
D: TRBD1
size: .
V: TRBV11-2
CDR3: CASSFGGTGGFKTQYF
DNA: TGTGCCAGCAGCTTCGGCGGGACAGGGGGCTTTAAGACCCAGTACTTC

J: TRBJ2-4
D: .
size: few
V: TRBV7-2
CDR3: CASSPVGGHENIQYF
DNA: TGTGCCAGCAGCCCCGTCGGGGGGCACGAAAACATTCAGTACTTC

J: TRBJ2-6
D: TRBD1
size: .
V: TRBV24-1
CDR3: CATSDTFPAGQGNSGANVLTF
DNA: TGTGCCACCAGCGATACTTTCCCGGCGGGACAGGGAAACTCTGGGGCCAACGTCCTGACTTTC

J: TRBJ2-1
D: TRBD2
size: .
V: TRBV12-3/TRBV12-4
CDR3: CASSPQGLANYNEQFF
DNA: TGTGCCAGCAGTCCCCAGGGACTAGCGAACTACAATGAGCAGTTCTTC

J: TRBJ2-5
D: TRBD1
size: few
V: TRBV11-1
CDR3: CASSLGDRGWPETQYF
DNA: TGTGCCAGCAGCTTAGGGGACAGGGGATGGCCCGAGACCCAGTACTTC

J: TRBJ2-1
D: .
size: .
V: TRBV29-1
CDR3: CSVEGTRASSYNEQFF
DNA: TGCAGCGTTGAAGGCACGAGGGCCAGCTCCTACAATGAGCAGTTCTTC

J: TRBJ1-1
D: .
size: once
V: TRBV7-3
CDR3: CASSLSGQREAFF
DNA: TGTGCCAGCAGCTTATCCGGGCAGCGTGAAGCTTTCTTT

J: TRBJ1-6
D: .
size: few
V: TRBV20-1
CDR3: CSARQLYNSPLHF
DNA: TGCAGTGCGAGACAGCTCTATAATTCACCCCTCCACTTT